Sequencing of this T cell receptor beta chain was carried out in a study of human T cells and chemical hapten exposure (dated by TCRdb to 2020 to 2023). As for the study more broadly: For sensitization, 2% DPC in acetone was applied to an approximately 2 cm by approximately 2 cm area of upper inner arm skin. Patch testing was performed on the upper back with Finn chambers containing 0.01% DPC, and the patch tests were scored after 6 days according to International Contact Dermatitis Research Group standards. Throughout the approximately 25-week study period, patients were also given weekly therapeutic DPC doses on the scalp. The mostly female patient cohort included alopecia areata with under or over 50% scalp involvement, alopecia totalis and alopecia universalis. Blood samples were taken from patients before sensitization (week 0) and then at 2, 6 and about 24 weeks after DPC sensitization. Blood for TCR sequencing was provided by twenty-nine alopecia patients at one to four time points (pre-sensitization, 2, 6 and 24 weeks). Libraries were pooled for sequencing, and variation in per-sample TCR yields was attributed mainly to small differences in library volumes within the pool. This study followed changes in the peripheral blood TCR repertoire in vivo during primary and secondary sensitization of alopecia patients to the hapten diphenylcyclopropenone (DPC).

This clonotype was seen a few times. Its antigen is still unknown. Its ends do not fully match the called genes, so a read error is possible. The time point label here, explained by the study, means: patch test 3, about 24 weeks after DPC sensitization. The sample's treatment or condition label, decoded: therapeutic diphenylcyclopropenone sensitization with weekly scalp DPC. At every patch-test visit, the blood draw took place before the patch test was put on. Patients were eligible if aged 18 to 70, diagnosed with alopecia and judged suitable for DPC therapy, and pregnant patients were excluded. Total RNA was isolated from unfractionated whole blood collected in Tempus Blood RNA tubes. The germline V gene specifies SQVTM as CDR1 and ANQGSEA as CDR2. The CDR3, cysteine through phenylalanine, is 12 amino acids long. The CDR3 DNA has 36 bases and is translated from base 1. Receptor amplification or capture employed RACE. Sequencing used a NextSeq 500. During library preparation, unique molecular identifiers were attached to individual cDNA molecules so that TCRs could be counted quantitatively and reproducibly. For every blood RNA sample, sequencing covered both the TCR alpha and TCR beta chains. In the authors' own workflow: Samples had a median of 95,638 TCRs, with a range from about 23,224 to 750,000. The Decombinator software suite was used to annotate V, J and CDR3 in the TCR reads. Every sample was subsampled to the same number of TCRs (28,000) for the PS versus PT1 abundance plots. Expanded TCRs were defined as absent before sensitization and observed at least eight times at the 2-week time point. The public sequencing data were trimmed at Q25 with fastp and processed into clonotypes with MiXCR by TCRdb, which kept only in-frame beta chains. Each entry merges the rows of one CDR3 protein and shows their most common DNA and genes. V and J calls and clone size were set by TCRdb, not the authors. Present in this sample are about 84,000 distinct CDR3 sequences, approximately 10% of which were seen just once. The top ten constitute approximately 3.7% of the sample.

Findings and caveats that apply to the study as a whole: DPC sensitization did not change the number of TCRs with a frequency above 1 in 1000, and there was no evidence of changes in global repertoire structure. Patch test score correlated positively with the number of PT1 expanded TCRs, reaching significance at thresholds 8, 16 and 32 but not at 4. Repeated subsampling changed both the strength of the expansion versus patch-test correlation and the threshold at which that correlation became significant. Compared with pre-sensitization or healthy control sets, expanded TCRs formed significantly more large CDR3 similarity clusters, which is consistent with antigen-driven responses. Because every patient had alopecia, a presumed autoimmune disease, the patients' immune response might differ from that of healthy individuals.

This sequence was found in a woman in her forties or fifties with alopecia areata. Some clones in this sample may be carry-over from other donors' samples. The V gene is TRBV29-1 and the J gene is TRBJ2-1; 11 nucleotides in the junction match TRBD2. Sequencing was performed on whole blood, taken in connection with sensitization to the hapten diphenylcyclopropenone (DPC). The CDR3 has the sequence CSVDNRGTSGYF. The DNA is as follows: TGCAGCGTTGACAACAGAGGGACTAGCGGATACTTC.